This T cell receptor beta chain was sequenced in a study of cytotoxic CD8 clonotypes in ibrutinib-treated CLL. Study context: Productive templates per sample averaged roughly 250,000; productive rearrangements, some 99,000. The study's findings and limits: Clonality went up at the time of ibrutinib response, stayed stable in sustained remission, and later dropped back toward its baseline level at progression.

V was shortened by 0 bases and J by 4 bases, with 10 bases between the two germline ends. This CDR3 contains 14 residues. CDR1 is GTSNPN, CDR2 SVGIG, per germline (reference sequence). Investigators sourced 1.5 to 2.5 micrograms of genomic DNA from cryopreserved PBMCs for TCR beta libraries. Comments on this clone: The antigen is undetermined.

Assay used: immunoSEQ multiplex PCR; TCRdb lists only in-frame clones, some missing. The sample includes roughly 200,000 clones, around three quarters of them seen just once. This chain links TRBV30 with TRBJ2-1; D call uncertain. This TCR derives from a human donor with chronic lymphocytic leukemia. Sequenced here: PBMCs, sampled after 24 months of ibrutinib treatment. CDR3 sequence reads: CAWSVAGRYNEQFF. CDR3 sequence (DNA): TGTGCCTGGAGTGTGGCAGGACGATACAATGAGCAGTTCTTC.